One and the same sample provided the 10 T cell receptor beta chains below, sequenced in a study of CD8+ T cells in alopecia areata. Specified treatment: oral pan-JAK inhibitor, 5-10 mg twice daily. Following RNA extraction, reverse transcription yielded cDNA that acted as the sequencing template. Sequencing used immunoSEQ multiplex PCR; TCRdb keeps in-frame clones, though not all of them. The sample carries some 130,000 clones, around 56% recorded once. Specimen: CD4+ T cells sorted from blood, collected at week 4, from a patient treated with tofacitinib. These receptors all come from a human donor with alopecia areata.

The chain joins TRBV15 to TRBJ2-1, with D possibly matching TRBD2 (7 bases). The CDR3 extends over 14 amino acids. Trimming stripped 1 base from V and 10 bases from J, with 14 bases between. Germline CDR1 is LNHNV and CDR2 is YYDKDF (reference sequence). In nucleotides, the CDR3 is TGTGCCACCAGCAGAGGGACTAGGGGGTTGGAGCAGTTCTTC. It yields the protein CATSRGTRGLEQFF.

The V gene is TRBV7-2, the J gene TRBJ1-5; maybe TRBD1 (5 bases). V shed 1 base and J shed 3 bases, with 16 bases lying between them. Germline V CDR1 and CDR2: SGHTA, FQGNSA. CDR3 length equals 17 residues. The CDR3 loop is CASSLVAGPRNNQPQHF. CDR3 nucleotide sequence: TGTGCCAGCAGCTTAGTGGCAGGGCCTCGAAACAATCAGCCCCAGCATTTT.

This sequence joins TRBV19 and TRBJ2-3; no definite D call. The CDR3 is made up of 16 amino acids. Trimming stripped 3 bases from V and 2 bases from J, with 15 bases between. Germline V gives CDR1 LNHDA, CDR2 SQIVND (reference sequence). The CDR3 sequence: CASSIRSGQLTDTQYF. CDR3 sequence (DNA): TGTGCCAGTAGTATTCGGAGTGGGCAGCTCACAGATACGCAGTATTTT.

This sequence joins TRBV2 and TRBJ2-7; D is perhaps TRBD1 or TRBD2 (7 bases each). The CDR3 extends over 15 amino acids. From germline, CDR1 is SNHLY and CDR2 FYNNEI. The V gene lost 2 bases and the J gene lost 2 bases, with 13 bases spanning the gap. CDR3: CASSERDSGAYEQYF. The CDR3 DNA is TGTGCCAGCAGTGAACGGGACAGCGGGGCCTACGAGCAGTACTTC.

V usage is TRBV9 and J usage is TRBJ2-7, with TRBD2 as a possible D gene (5 bases). Trimming left V 3 bases short and J 0 bases short, with 10 bases between. Germline V lookup: CDR1 SGDLS, CDR2 YYNGEE. The CDR3 consists of 14 residues. CDR3 residues: CASSGLRVSYEQYF. As DNA, the CDR3 is TGTGCCAGCAGCGGTCTGAGGGTCTCCTACGAGCAGTACTTC.

The CDR3 region is CSLRGRVYNEQFF. Written as DNA, the CDR3 is TGCAGCCTCAGGGGGCGAGTCTACAATGAGCAGTTCTTC. The chain uses TRBV29-1 and TRBJ2-1; TRBD1 matches 8 bases. This CDR3 has 13 amino acids. The V gene end was trimmed by 8 bases and the J gene end by 3 bases; junction bases not matched to a gene: 6. Germline V gene lookup returns CDR1 SQVTM and CDR2 ANQGSEA.

This clone occurred a few times. The chain couples TRBV29-1 to TRBJ1-2, with TRBD1 matching 8 bases. Germline V gene lookup returns CDR1 SQVTM and CDR2 ANQGSEA. With V trimmed by 4 bases and J by 6 bases, 7 bases remained unmatched. The CDR3 runs to 13 residues. Here the CDR3 reads CSVGAGGWDGYTF. CDR3 nucleotides: TGCAGCGTTGGGGCAGGGGGCTGGGATGGCTACACCTTC.

This clone was seen a handful of times. The V gene is TRBV29-1, the J gene TRBJ1-1; 9 bases are shared with TRBD1. Per the germline V gene, CDR1 is SQVTM and CDR2 is ANQGSEA. This CDR3 contains 12 residues. V gave up 5 bases and J gave up 8 bases; unmatched junction bases: 6. CDR3 sequence: CSVRGQGKEAFF. The CDR3 DNA sequence: TGCAGCGTTAGGGGACAGGGAAAGGAAGCTTTCTTT.

This clone turned up a few times. CDR3 in DNA: TGTGCCTGGAATGAAGACAGGGTATCAAATGAGCAGTTCTTC. The encoded protein is CAWNEDRVSNEQFF. The chain couples TRBV30 to TRBJ2-1; 7 bases agree with TRBD1. Germline CDR1 GTSNPN, CDR2 SVGIG (reference sequence). J was trimmed by 7 bases and V by 4 bases; bases with no gene match: 10. CDR3 length equals 14 residues.

The CDR3 here is CAWETRGSYNEQFF. DNA of the CDR3: TGTGCCTGGGAAACCAGGGGGTCCTACAATGAGCAGTTCTTC. The chain joins TRBV30 to TRBJ2-1; the match to TRBD1 covers 7 bases. This CDR3 contains 14 residues. J lost 1 base, V lost 5 bases, and 5 bases had no gene match. Germline CDR1 GTSNPN, CDR2 SVGIG (reference sequence). Variable domain in full (rest from reference TRBV30 and TRBJ2-1): SQTIHQWPATLVQPVGSPLSLECTVEGTSNPNLYWYRQAAGRGLQLLFYSVGIGQISSEVPQNLSASRPQDRQFILSSKKLLLSDSGFYLCAWETRGSYNEQFFGPGTRLTVL.